This T cell receptor (beta chain) was captured by sequencing in a study of identical twins (dated by TCRdb to about 2016). About the study as a whole: To test whether fetal clonotypes persist, the study used deep sequencing on TCR alpha and beta repertoires from monozygotic twins, unrelated adults of various ages, and cord blood. Replicate twin experiments were performed at different times using different library preparation protocols to rule out contamination.

Overall results and qualifications from the work: In monozygotic twins, recombination models systematically underestimated out-of-frame TCR alpha sharing, but the models matched the sharing seen between unrelated individuals. Zero-insertion analyses could be partly confounded by invariant T cells such as MAIT and iNKT, although diverse VJ usage argued against such confounding for most clonotypes. Fewer insertions were carried by abundant cord blood beta clonotypes; a weaker similar trend was observed in young adult naive repertoires, while no such trend was observed in memory repertoires. Compared with coincidental sharing between unrelated individuals, out-of-frame TCR alpha sequences shared between twins showed an excess of sequences with low generation probability. In beta out-of-frame sequences, excess twin sharing was weaker, because having fewer shared sequences lowered the signal-to-noise ratio. Because the same donors could not be followed over many years, conclusions were based on cross-sectional statistical analysis.

This clonotype was counted between two and nine times. The specificity of this receptor is unknown. No much larger clone exists at a distance of one base, and base qualities are not known. From cysteine to phenylalanine, the CDR3 is 12 amino acids long. The retained sequence is limited to the CDR3, 36 bases, with the frame set at the first base. CDR1 and CDR2, per the germline V gene, are LGHNT and FRNRAP. V is shortened by 6 bases, J by 7 bases, and the region joining them spans 12 bases. All donors were healthy Caucasians. Library preparation used 5' RACE. Sequencing was performed on an Illumina HiSeq 2000. Template switching added a universal primer binding site, and the final cDNA carried a unique molecular identifier that allowed TCR cDNA molecules to be counted accurately. Specific primers in the conserved constant-segment region were used to synthesize first-strand cDNA for the TCR alpha and beta chains. To control for contamination, each cDNA library was double barcoded with a SMART-Mk sample barcode plus Illumina barcodes. TruSeq adapter sequences along with Illumina sample barcodes were introduced in two successive PCR steps. The Illumina HiSeq platform was used with custom primers to sequence TCR alpha and beta cDNA libraries. Per the authors' processing: Unique molecular identifiers were extracted from raw reads with MiGEC, and CDR3 positions were determined with MiXCR. For each individual, recombination models were inferred using an EM algorithm with the repgenHMM and IGoR tools. Shared clonotype analysis was performed with the tcR package in R, normalizing sharing by the product of cloneset sizes. To study raw recombination free of thymic and clonal selection effects, out-of-frame nonproductive sequences were analyzed. Using fastp at Q25 and MiXCR, TCRdb reprocessed the public reads and kept productive beta chains. Entries are consolidated by CDR3 protein sequence, retaining the most common genes and DNA. What appears here as the V and J calls and clone size reflects TCRdb's work, not the paper's. This sample lists roughly 1,500,000 distinct CDR3 sequences; 32% were detected once. Less than 0.35% of the sample is held by the ten biggest clonotypes.

Sequenced: cord blood. Here the chain combines TRBV12-5 and TRBJ1-2; perhaps TRBD1 is the D gene, with 5 bases matching. This sequence was found in a newborn girl in good health. The nucleotide sequence reads TGTGCTAGTGGGAACCAGGGACTTGGCTACACCTTC. This is translated as CASGNQGLGYTF.